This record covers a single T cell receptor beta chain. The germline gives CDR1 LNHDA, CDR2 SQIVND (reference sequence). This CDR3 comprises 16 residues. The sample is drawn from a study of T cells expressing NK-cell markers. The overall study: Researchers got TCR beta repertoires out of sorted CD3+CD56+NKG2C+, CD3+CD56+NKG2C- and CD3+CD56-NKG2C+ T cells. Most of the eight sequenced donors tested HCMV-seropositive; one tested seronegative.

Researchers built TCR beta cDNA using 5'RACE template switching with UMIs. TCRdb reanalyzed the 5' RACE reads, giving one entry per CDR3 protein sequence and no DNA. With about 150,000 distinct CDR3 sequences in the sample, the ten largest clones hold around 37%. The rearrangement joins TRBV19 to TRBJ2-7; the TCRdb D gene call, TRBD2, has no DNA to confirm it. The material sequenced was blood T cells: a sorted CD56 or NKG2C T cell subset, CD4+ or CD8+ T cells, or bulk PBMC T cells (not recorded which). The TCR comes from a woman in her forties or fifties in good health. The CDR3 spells CASSLDRRAGFYEQYF.